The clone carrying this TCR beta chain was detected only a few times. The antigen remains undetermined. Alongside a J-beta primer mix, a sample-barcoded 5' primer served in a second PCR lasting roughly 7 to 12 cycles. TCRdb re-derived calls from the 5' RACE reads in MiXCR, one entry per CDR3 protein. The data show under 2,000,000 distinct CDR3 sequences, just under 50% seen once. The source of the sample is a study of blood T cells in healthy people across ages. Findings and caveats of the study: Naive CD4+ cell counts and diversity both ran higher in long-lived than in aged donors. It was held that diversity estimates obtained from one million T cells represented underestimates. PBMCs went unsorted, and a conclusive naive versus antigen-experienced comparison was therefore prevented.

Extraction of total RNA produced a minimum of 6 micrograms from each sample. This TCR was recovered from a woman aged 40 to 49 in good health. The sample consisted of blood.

The CDR3 sequence: CASSPRTGITDTQYF. The CDR3 DNA sequence: TGTGCCAGCTCACCACGGACAGGGATCACAGATACGCAGTATTTT. This chain joins TRBV18 and TRBJ2-3, with 8 bases identical to TRBD1. The J segment lost 2 bases and the V segment lost 1 base, leaving 2 bases of the junction unmatched. The CDR3 contains 15 residues. Germline CDR1 reads KGHSH; CDR2 reads LQKENI.